The rows below give T cell receptor beta chains drawn from one sample of a study of shared clonotypes between healthy human individuals. TCRdb's table, derived via immunoSEQ multiplex PCR, lists solely in-frame clones and lacks some. The sample holds roughly 550,000 clones, nearly 97% seen once. Sequenced sample: naive CD8+ T cells sorted from blood. The receptors originated from a woman younger than 45 in good health. Each CDR3 is given with its conserved first and last residue. The D gene is left open where the match is weak. For some rows the clone size is stated as once, few or many, or as a class when expanded; others skip it.

d_gene: NA; abundance: NA; v_gene: TRBV28; j_gene: TRBJ2-2; CDR3aa: CASSLGHSNGELFF; CDR3nt: TGTGCCAGCAGTTTAGGTCATAGTAACGGGGAGCTGTTTTTT
d_gene: NA; abundance: NA; v_gene: TRBV2; j_gene: TRBJ1-2; CDR3aa: CASKVMGGSNYGYTF; CDR3nt: TGTGCCAGCAAAGTTATGGGGGGCTCTAACTATGGCTACACCTTC
d_gene: NA; abundance: NA; v_gene: TRBV19; j_gene: TRBJ2-3; CDR3aa: CASTGFSGGATDTQYF; CDR3nt: TGTGCCAGTACCGGTTTTAGCGGAGGAGCGACAGATACGCAGTATTTT
d_gene: TRBD2; abundance: NA; v_gene: TRBV28; j_gene: TRBJ2-1; CDR3aa: CASTGLAGDNEQFF; CDR3nt: TGTGCCAGCACCGGACTAGCGGGAGACAATGAGCAGTTCTTC
d_gene: NA; abundance: NA; v_gene: TRBV5-5; j_gene: TRBJ2-7; CDR3aa: CASSLGGAVTYEQYF; CDR3nt: TGTGCCAGCAGCTTAGGGGGGGCCGTTACCTACGAGCAGTACTTC
d_gene: NA; abundance: NA; v_gene: TRBV25-1; j_gene: TRBJ1-1; CDR3aa: CASSARGREAFF; CDR3nt: TGTGCCAGCAGTGCGCGTGGGCGTGAAGCTTTCTTT
d_gene: NA; abundance: NA; v_gene: TRBV4-1; j_gene: TRBJ2-1; CDR3aa: CASSKVGAEQFF; CDR3nt: TGCGCCAGCAGCAAGGTGGGGGCTGAGCAGTTCTTC
d_gene: NA; abundance: NA; v_gene: TRBV7-9; j_gene: TRBJ2-7; CDR3aa: CASSLPGEAPTYEQYF; CDR3nt: TGTGCCAGCAGCTTACCCGGGGAGGCCCCCACCTACGAGCAGTACTTC
d_gene: TRBD1; abundance: NA; v_gene: TRBV29-1; j_gene: TRBJ1-1; CDR3aa: CSVEAGTGLVNTEAFF; CDR3nt: TGCAGCGTTGAAGCTGGGACAGGGCTTGTTAACACTGAAGCTTTCTTT
d_gene: NA; abundance: once; v_gene: TRBV13; j_gene: TRBJ2-1; CDR3aa: CASSFDRSPNEQFF; CDR3nt: TGTGCCAGCAGCTTTGACAGGTCACCCAATGAGCAGTTCTTC
d_gene: NA; abundance: once; v_gene: TRBV4-1; j_gene: TRBJ2-7; CDR3aa: CASSQVAQGGYEQYF; CDR3nt: TGCGCCAGCAGCCAAGTAGCACAGGGAGGCTACGAGCAGTACTTC
d_gene: NA; abundance: NA; v_gene: TRBV7-9; j_gene: TRBJ2-7; CDR3aa: CASSLDGGIIYEQYF; CDR3nt: TGTGCCAGCAGCTTAGACGGCGGAATAATCTACGAGCAGTACTTC
d_gene: NA; abundance: once; v_gene: TRBV13; j_gene: TRBJ1-1; CDR3aa: CASSPPRGERNTEAFF; CDR3nt: TGTGCCAGCAGCCCCCCCCGAGGGGAACGGAACACTGAAGCTTTCTTT
d_gene: TRBD1; abundance: once; v_gene: TRBV6-1; j_gene: TRBJ2-7; CDR3aa: CASRPRGPYEQYF; CDR3nt: TGTGCCAGCAGACCCAGGGGGCCGTACGAGCAGTACTTC
d_gene: NA; abundance: NA; v_gene: TRBV28; j_gene: TRBJ1-4; CDR3aa: CASSFRNEKLFF; CDR3nt: TGTGCCAGCAGTTTCCGAAATGAAAAACTGTTTTTT
d_gene: NA; abundance: NA; v_gene: TRBV28; j_gene: TRBJ2-5; CDR3aa: CASSLRGFQETQYF; CDR3nt: TGTGCCAGCAGTTTACGGGGATTCCAAGAGACCCAGTACTTC
d_gene: TRBD2; abundance: once; v_gene: TRBV7-8; j_gene: TRBJ2-7; CDR3aa: CASSLGLAGAFEQYF; CDR3nt: TGTGCCAGCAGCTTAGGACTAGCGGGAGCCTTCGAGCAGTACTTC
d_gene: NA; abundance: NA; v_gene: TRBV7-6; j_gene: TRBJ1-1; CDR3aa: CASSLGGVNTEAFF; CDR3nt: TGTGCCAGCAGCTTAGGCGGAGTGAACACTGAAGCTTTCTTT
d_gene: NA; abundance: NA; v_gene: TRBV10-1; j_gene: TRBJ2-7; CDR3aa: CASSDGTEAYEQYF; CDR3nt: TGCGCCAGCAGTGACGGGACGGAAGCCTACGAGCAGTACTTC
d_gene: NA; abundance: NA; v_gene: TRBV4-1; j_gene: TRBJ1-2; CDR3aa: CASSQVRGQNYGYTF; CDR3nt: TGCGCCAGCAGCCAAGTCCGGGGACAAAACTATGGCTACACCTTC
d_gene: TRBD2; abundance: NA; v_gene: TRBV28; j_gene: TRBJ2-7; CDR3aa: CASSPGQGGVYEQYF; CDR3nt: TGTGCCAGCAGCCCCGGGCAGGGAGGGGTCTACGAGCAGTACTTC
d_gene: TRBD2; abundance: NA; v_gene: TRBV27; j_gene: TRBJ2-7; CDR3aa: CASSFGTSGPYEQYF; CDR3nt: TGTGCCAGCAGTTTTGGGACTAGCGGACCCTACGAGCAGTACTTC
d_gene: TRBD2; abundance: NA; v_gene: TRBV11-2; j_gene: TRBJ2-1; CDR3aa: CASSPRLAGYNDEQFF; CDR3nt: TGTGCCAGCAGCCCACGACTAGCGGGATATAATGATGAGCAGTTCTTC
d_gene: NA; abundance: once; v_gene: TRBV7-8; j_gene: TRBJ1-1; CDR3aa: CASSFPTPKDTEAFF; CDR3nt: TGTGCCAGCAGTTTCCCCACCCCAAAGGACACTGAAGCTTTCTTT
d_gene: TRBD1; abundance: NA; v_gene: TRBV7-9; j_gene: TRBJ2-7; CDR3aa: CASSPQDRGITSSYEQYF; CDR3nt: TGTGCCAGCAGCCCCCAGGACAGGGGGATAACTAGCAGCTACGAGCAGTACTTC
d_gene: TRBD2; abundance: NA; v_gene: TRBV27; j_gene: TRBJ2-3; CDR3aa: CASSPRLASTDTQYF; CDR3nt: TGTGCCAGCAGCCCCCGACTAGCGAGCACAGATACGCAGTATTTT
d_gene: NA; abundance: NA; v_gene: TRBV2; j_gene: TRBJ2-7; CDR3aa: CASRGVASSYEQYF; CDR3nt: TGTGCCAGCAGAGGGGTTGCCAGCTCCTACGAGCAGTACTTC
d_gene: NA; abundance: NA; v_gene: TRBV28; j_gene: TRBJ1-5; CDR3aa: CASSEAPGQSQPQHF; CDR3nt: TGTGCCAGCAGTGAAGCACCGGGACAATCGCAGCCCCAGCATTTT
d_gene: NA; abundance: NA; v_gene: TRBV25-1; j_gene: TRBJ1-2; CDR3aa: CASSVYRGGYTF; CDR3nt: TGTGCCAGCAGTGTATATCGAGGTGGCTACACCTTC
d_gene: TRBD2; abundance: NA; v_gene: TRBV4-1; j_gene: TRBJ2-1; CDR3aa: CASSPSVVAGSYNEQFF; CDR3nt: TGCGCCAGCAGCCCTTCAGTGGTAGCGGGATCCTACAATGAGCAGTTCTTC
d_gene: NA; abundance: NA; v_gene: TRBV14; j_gene: TRBJ2-5; CDR3aa: CASSQDLGGPETQYF; CDR3nt: TGTGCCAGCAGCCAAGATTTGGGGGGGCCGGAGACCCAGTACTTC
d_gene: NA; abundance: NA; v_gene: TRBV19; j_gene: TRBJ2-5; CDR3aa: CASSLIAHAREETQYF; CDR3nt: TGTGCCAGTAGTCTGATAGCCCACGCAAGAGAAGAGACCCAGTACTTC
d_gene: TRBD2; abundance: NA; v_gene: TRBV2; j_gene: TRBJ2-2; CDR3aa: CASSSGRAPNTGELFF; CDR3nt: TGTGCCAGCTCCAGCGGGAGGGCCCCGAACACCGGGGAGCTGTTTTTT
d_gene: NA; abundance: NA; v_gene: TRBV28; j_gene: TRBJ1-5; CDR3aa: CASSFDGGYQPQHF; CDR3nt: TGTGCCAGCAGTTTCGACGGGGGGTATCAGCCCCAGCATTTT
d_gene: TRBD1; abundance: once; v_gene: TRBV14; j_gene: TRBJ2-7; CDR3aa: CASSQATGTGVYEQYF; CDR3nt: TGTGCCAGCAGCCAGGCTACCGGGACAGGGGTCTACGAGCAGTACTTC
d_gene: TRBD1; abundance: NA; v_gene: TRBV5-1; j_gene: TRBJ1-1; CDR3aa: CASSGRTGNTEAFF; CDR3nt: TGCGCCAGCAGCGGACGGACAGGGAACACTGAAGCTTTCTTT
d_gene: NA; abundance: NA; v_gene: TRBV4-2; j_gene: TRBJ2-7; CDR3aa: CASSQERLLTYEQYF; CDR3nt: TGTGCCAGCAGCCAAGAAAGGCTGTTAACCTACGAGCAGTACTTC
d_gene: NA; abundance: once; v_gene: TRBV5-4; j_gene: TRBJ2-2; CDR3aa: CASSLGRVGELFF; CDR3nt: TGTGCCAGCAGCTTGGGGAGGGTCGGGGAGCTGTTTTTT
d_gene: TRBD2; abundance: NA; v_gene: TRBV14; j_gene: TRBJ2-3; CDR3aa: CASSQEVTSDTDTQYF; CDR3nt: TGTGCCAGCAGCCAAGAGGTTACTAGCGACACAGATACGCAGTATTTT
d_gene: NA; abundance: NA; v_gene: TRBV27; j_gene: TRBJ1-5; CDR3aa: CASSMTVYSNQPQHF; CDR3nt: TGTGCCAGCAGTATGACAGTCTATAGCAATCAGCCCCAGCATTTT
d_gene: NA; abundance: NA; v_gene: TRBV28; j_gene: TRBJ2-3; CDR3aa: CASSLYRGTDTQYF; CDR3nt: TGTGCCAGCAGTTTATACAGAGGCACAGATACGCAGTATTTT
d_gene: NA; abundance: NA; v_gene: TRBV4-1; j_gene: TRBJ2-7; CDR3aa: CASRSKNTGGDEQYF; CDR3nt: TGCGCCAGCAGATCTAAGAACACAGGAGGCGACGAGCAGTACTTC
d_gene: TRBD1; abundance: NA; v_gene: TRBV28; j_gene: TRBJ2-1; CDR3aa: CAVGRQGNEQFF; CDR3nt: TGTGCCGTAGGGAGACAGGGCAATGAGCAGTTCTTC
d_gene: NA; abundance: NA; v_gene: TRBV27; j_gene: TRBJ2-7; CDR3aa: CASSLIPSFEQYF; CDR3nt: TGTGCCAGCAGTTTGATCCCTAGCTTCGAGCAGTACTTC
d_gene: NA; abundance: few; v_gene: TRBV27; j_gene: TRBJ1-5; CDR3aa: CASREGGQPQHF; CDR3nt: TGTGCCAGCCGTGAGGGAGGACAGCCCCAGCATTTT
d_gene: NA; abundance: once; v_gene: TRBV5-1; j_gene: TRBJ2-3; CDR3aa: CASSPDSSDTQYF; CDR3nt: TGCGCCAGCAGCCCCGACAGTTCAGATACGCAGTATTTT
d_gene: NA; abundance: NA; v_gene: TRBV19; j_gene: TRBJ2-1; CDR3aa: CASSGGYEQFF; CDR3nt: TGTGCCAGTAGTGGGGGTTATGAGCAGTTCTTC
d_gene: NA; abundance: few; v_gene: TRBV28; j_gene: TRBJ1-1; CDR3aa: CASKNLDRNTEAFF; CDR3nt: TGTGCCAGCAAGAACCTGGACAGAAACACTGAAGCTTTCTTT
d_gene: NA; abundance: once; v_gene: TRBV6-5; j_gene: TRBJ2-2; CDR3aa: CASSYYTSSSTGELFF; CDR3nt: TGTGCCAGCAGTTACTATACCAGTTCGAGCACCGGGGAGCTGTTTTTT
d_gene: NA; abundance: NA; v_gene: TRBV4-1; j_gene: TRBJ2-1; CDR3aa: CASSQEVEIPYNEQFF; CDR3nt: TGCGCCAGCAGCCAAGAGGTCGAGATCCCCTACAATGAGCAGTTCTTC
d_gene: NA; abundance: NA; v_gene: TRBV2; j_gene: TRBJ2-7; CDR3aa: CATERGDEQYF; CDR3nt: TGTGCCACTGAGAGGGGGGACGAGCAGTACTTC
d_gene: NA; abundance: NA; v_gene: TRBV13; j_gene: TRBJ2-7; CDR3aa: CASSLGAIPYEQYF; CDR3nt: TGTGCCAGCAGCTTGGGCGCAATTCCCTACGAGCAGTACTTC
d_gene: NA; abundance: NA; v_gene: TRBV28; j_gene: TRBJ2-7; CDR3aa: CASSSHRDNLYEQYF; CDR3nt: TGTGCCAGCAGCTCCCACCGGGACAATTTGTACGAGCAGTACTTC